The 27 T cell receptor beta chains below come from one sample, sequenced in a study of OX40 agonist ivuxolimab in advanced cancers. Some clones are missing from TCRdb's copy, which holds only in-frame ones; the method was immunoSEQ multiplex PCR. The data show under 80,000 clones, roughly 87% seen once. Source: CD4+ or CD8+ T cells sorted from blood, taken in a trial of the OX40 agonist ivuxolimab. The origin of the receptors is an adult with an advanced solid tumor such as melanoma, head and neck, liver or kidney cancer.

The V and J genes are TRBV2 and TRBJ2-7; D is ambiguous. The CDR3 length is 14 residues. Trimming removed 6 bases from V and 5 bases from J, with 17 bases in between. Germline V gene data show CDR1 as SNHLY and CDR2 as FYNNEI. This chain's CDR3 is CASSRSPRVHEQYF. In nucleotides, the CDR3 is TGTGCCAGCAGCCGGTCTCCTAGGGTTCACGAGCAGTACTTC.

The rearrangement links TRBV28 to TRBJ2-4; D might be TRBD1 or TRBD2, each matching 5 bases. Trimming took 6 bases from V and 2 from J, leaving 17 bases between them. This CDR3 is built from 16 residues. CDR1 MDHEN and CDR2 SYDVKM come from the germline V gene. The CDR3 nucleotides are TGTGCCAGCAGCTCCCGGGGCTATCCAACCAAAAACATTCAGTACTTC. As protein: CASSSRGYPTKNIQYF.

The V and J genes are TRBV21-1 and TRBJ2-5; the D call in the table, TRBD1, was not verified against the DNA. TRBV21-1 counts as a pseudogene. The CDR3 totals 14 residues. In DNA, the CDR3 is TGTGCCAGCAGCAAACGGTCAGGGGAAGAGACCCAGTACTTC. Residues: CASSKRSGEETQYF.

V usage is TRBV28 and J usage is TRBJ1-4, with a possible D match to TRBD1 (6 bases). The V and J ends lost 6 bases and 2 bases respectively, with 13 bases between them. Germline V CDR1 and CDR2: MDHEN, SYDVKM. CDR3 length: 15 amino acids. CDR3 loop: CASRPTGPTNEKLFF. The CDR3 DNA is TGTGCCAGCAGACCCACAGGGCCCACTAATGAAAAACTGTTTTTT.

The CDR3 sequence: CASSSRLAGGRETQYF. The DNA of the CDR3 is TGTGCCAGCAGCTCGAGACTAGCGGGAGGGCGGGAGACCCAGTACTTC. This chain joins TRBV11-3 and TRBJ2-5; TRBD2 aligns across 14 bases. Germline assignment: CDR1 SGHNT and CDR2 YENEEA. V was pared by 4 bases and J by 5 bases, with 6 bases of the junction left unmatched. CDR3 length: 16 residues.

This clone was seen just once. Other DNA sequences of this sample code for an identical CDR3. CDR3 coding DNA: TGTGCCACCAGCGGGGGATACACTGAAGCTTTCTTT. Protein sequence: CATSGGYTEAFF. V is TRBV15 and J is TRBJ1-1, with a tentative D call TRBD1 (5 bases). In germline, CDR1 is LNHNV, CDR2 YYDKDF (reference sequence). The CDR3 contains 12 residues. V lost 5 bases, J lost 3 bases, and 7 bases lay in between. The entire variable domain, with the rest obtained from reference TRBV15 and TRBJ1-1, is as follows: DAMVIQNPRYQVTQFGKPVTLSCSQTLNHNVMYWYQQKSSQAPKLLFHYYDKDFNNEADTPDNFQSRRPNTSFCFLDIRSPGLGDTAMYLCATSGGYTEAFFGQGTRLTVV.

This sequence joins TRBV25-1 and TRBJ1-1, with 7 bases fitting TRBD1. Germline loops: CDR1 MGHDK, CDR2 SYGVNS. The length of the CDR3 is 13 residues. The V and J ends lost 5 bases and 5 bases, in that order; junction bases with no gene match: 5. CDR3 sequence: CASSRQGRTEAFF. The CDR3 DNA reads as TGTGCCAGCAGTAGACAGGGTAGAACTGAAGCTTTCTTT.

The gene calls are TRBV5-1 and TRBJ1-5; D possibly corresponds to TRBD1 (6 bases). V gave up 4 bases and J gave up 0 bases, with 14 bases separating them. The CDR3 consists of 16 residues. Per germline, CDR1 SGHRS and CDR2 YFSETQ. This CDR3 reads CASSPGAAYSNQPQHF. CDR3 in DNA: TGCGCCAGCAGCCCGGGGGCAGCATATAGCAATCAGCCCCAGCATTTT.

The CDR3, as DNA: TGTGCCAGCTCACTACAGGGGTCCGTCCCTGGAAACACCATATATTTT. Protein sequence: CASSLQGSVPGNTIYF. This sequence joins TRBV18 and TRBJ1-3; 7 bases match TRBD1. The V and J ends lost 4 bases and 2 bases, in that order; junction bases with no gene match: 8. Germline-derived CDR1 and CDR2 are KGHSH and LQKENI. The CDR3 consists of 16 residues.

The chain uses TRBV30 and TRBJ1-4; D is uncertain. Trimming took 4 bases from V and 4 from J, leaving 10 bases between them. The CDR3 is 13 residues long. The germline V gene encodes CDR1 GTSNPN and CDR2 SVGIG (reference sequence). The CDR3 loop reads CAWNRQINEKLFF. DNA for the CDR3: TGTGCCTGGAACCGGCAGATTAATGAAAAACTGTTTTTT.

V usage is TRBV2 and J usage is TRBJ1-2; D gene uncertain. The CDR3 covers 14 residues. V was shortened by 3 bases and J by 8 bases, with 16 bases between the two germline ends. The germline V gene encodes CDR1 SNHLY and CDR2 FYNNEI. The DNA for the CDR3 is TGTGCCAGCAGTGACAGAGCGGCTTCGGGGGGCTACACCTTC. It is translated as CASSDRAASGGYTF.

This rearrangement joins TRBV6-1 to TRBJ2-7; 14 nucleotides match TRBD2. Germline V gene sequence: CDR1 MNHNS, CDR2 SASEGT. The CDR3 loop spans 17 amino acids. V shed 2 bases and J 7 bases; nucleotides not matched to a gene: 10. DNA for the CDR3: TGTGCCAGCAGTGAAACGACTAGCGGGAGGGCCAGGGGGGAGCAGTACTTC. As protein: CASSETTSGRARGEQYF.

V usage is TRBV5-8 and J usage is TRBJ1-2; the D gene is possibly TRBD1 (5 bases). The CDR3 length is 15 residues. Germline V gene sequence: CDR1 SGHTS, CDR2 YDEGEE. V was cut by 6 bases and J by 1 base, with 16 bases left in between. CDR3: CASTFPRGNNYGYTF. As DNA, the CDR3 is TGTGCCAGCACCTTTCCCCGGGGGAATAACTATGGCTACACCTTC.

V and J are TRBV7-9 and TRBJ1-1, with D unresolved. The germline CDR1 and CDR2 sequences are SEHNR and FQNEAQ (reference sequence). V was clipped by 3 bases and J by 5 bases, with 16 bases between them. CDR3 length: 15 amino acids. The CDR3 nucleotides are TGTGCCAGCAGCTTTTTGGGAAATGGATTGACTGAAGCTTTCTTT. Encoded protein: CASSFLGNGLTEAFF.

This sequence joins TRBV11-2 and TRBJ2-1; 10 positions agree with TRBD2. The V gene's germline CDR1 is SGHAT and CDR2 FQNNGV. The CDR3 spans 14 residues. Trimming cost V 5 bases and J 8 bases; bases outside gene matches: 6. CDR3 nucleotide sequence: TGTGCCAGCAGCCGAGGGACTAGCGCCTATGAGCAGTTCTTC. Translating it yields CASSRGTSAYEQFF.

V gene TRBV29-1 combines with J gene TRBJ2-1; TRBD2 matches 12 bases. The CDR3 extends over 14 amino acids. J lost 8 bases, V lost 7 bases, and 9 bases had no gene match. Germline V CDR1 and CDR2: SQVTM, ANQGSEA. In DNA form, the CDR3 reads TGCAGCGCAATGACTAGCGGGAGTGTCGATGAGCAGTTCTTC. Translating gives CSAMTSGSVDEQFF.

The J gene is TRBJ2-1, the V gene TRBV4-2, with 12 bases lining up with TRBD2. CDR3 length: 21 amino acids. Germline-derived CDR1 and CDR2 are LGHNA and YNFKEQ. Trimming took 0 bases from V and 4 from J; bases not matched to a gene: 16. The CDR3 DNA sequence: TGTGCCAGCAGCCAAGAGGTACTGACTAGCGGGAGCCAATTATCATACAATGAGCAGTTCTTC. The encoded protein is CASSQEVLTSGSQLSYNEQFF.

J is TRBJ2-3 and V is TRBV5-1, with 11 nucleotides matching TRBD2. Germline-derived CDR1 and CDR2 are SGHRS and YFSETQ. This CDR3 has 17 residues. V was clipped by 1 base and J by 2 bases; unmatched bases: 6. The CDR3 region has the DNA TGCGCCAGCAGCTTGACGACTAGCGGGGCTCCCACAGATACGCAGTATTTT. This translates into CASSLTTSGAPTDTQYF.

V and J are TRBV10-3 and TRBJ1-1, with a tentative D call TRBD1 (5 bases). Germline V CDR1 and CDR2: ENHRY, SYGVKD. The CDR3 has 16 residues. V was cut by 4 bases and J by 0 bases, with 15 bases left in between. The CDR3 here is CAISALPTGMNTEAFF. Here the CDR3 DNA reads TGTGCCATCAGTGCCCTTCCCACAGGAATGAACACTGAAGCTTTCTTT.

The rearrangement uses TRBV12-1 and TRBJ2-5; no DNA check was done on the table's D call, TRBD2. The DNA end favors TRBJ2-7, so the J call may be wrong. TRBV12-1 is a pseudogene segment. This CDR3 has 16 amino acids. CDR3 DNA sequence: TGTGCCAGCAGCTTTTCGGTGTGGCGGGGCGGGCTCGAGCAGTACTTC. It specifies CASSFSVWRGGLEQYF.

The chain carries TRBV12-5 and TRBJ2-7; D uncertain. This CDR3 comprises 15 residues. Trimming cost V 7 bases and J 6 bases, with 22 bases left between them. Germline-derived CDR1 and CDR2 are LGHNT and FRNRAP. The CDR3: CASANLRAQASEQYF. The CDR3 DNA sequence: TGTGCTAGTGCAAACCTCCGGGCACAAGCGAGCGAGCAGTACTTC.

The chain is built from TRBV2 and TRBJ2-7; 9 bases fit TRBD1. The CDR3 totals 13 residues. Germline V gene lookup returns CDR1 SNHLY and CDR2 FYNNEI. Trimming removed 6 bases from V and 3 bases from J; junction bases left unmatched: 3. CDR3 in DNA: TGTGCCAGCAGGGGGACAGGGTACTACGAGCAGTACTTC. Protein: CASRGTGYYEQYF.

The CDR3 nucleotides are TGTGCCAGCAGCCCGGGGACGTTCGCAACTAATGAAAAACTGTTTTTT. Protein sequence: CASSPGTFATNEKLFF. This chain connects TRBV7-9 to TRBJ1-4; the D gene is possibly TRBD1 (5 bases). CDR3 size: 16 residues. Germline V gene sequence: CDR1 SEHNR, CDR2 FQNEAQ (reference sequence). V gave up 5 bases and J gave up 0 bases, with 13 bases separating them.

A single count supports this clone. The gene calls are TRBV5-1 and TRBJ2-2, with 7 nucleotides matching TRBD2. This CDR3 spans 13 amino acids. Germline V lookup: CDR1 SGHRS, CDR2 YFSETQ. V shed 7 bases and J 6 bases; nucleotides not matched to a gene: 6. CDR3 DNA: TGCGCCAGCCGCGCACGGGAGGCCGGGGAGCTGTTTTTT. Translation: CASRAREAGELFF.

V and J are TRBV6-5 and TRBJ1-1; 9 nucleotides match TRBD1. V lost 2 bases, J lost 3 bases, and 7 bases stayed unmatched. This CDR3 spans 16 amino acids. Germline loops: CDR1 MNHEY, CDR2 SVGAGI. CDR3 sequence: CASSYGSGTGYTEAFF. CDR3 nucleotide sequence: TGTGCCAGCAGTTACGGATCCGGGACAGGGTACACTGAAGCTTTCTTT.

V gene TRBV29-1 combines with J gene TRBJ2-5, with TRBD1 matching 12 bases. This CDR3 comprises 17 residues. Germline V CDR1 and CDR2: SQVTM, ANQGSEA. V trimming: 6 bases; J trimming: 4 bases; junction bases outside the gene matches: 15. The CDR3 protein is CSVQRGTGGARGETQYF. CDR3 sequence (DNA): TGCAGCGTCCAACGGGGGACAGGGGGCGCGCGGGGAGAGACCCAGTACTTC.

The chain employs TRBV5-4 and TRBJ2-4; 8 positions agree with TRBD2. The CDR3 consists of 16 residues. Germline V lookup: CDR1 SGHNT, CDR2 YYREEE (reference sequence). With 4 bases clipped from V and 0 bases from J, the junction kept 6 bases outside the gene matches. The CDR3 is CASSLRGGLAKNIQYF. CDR3 DNA sequence: TGTGCCAGCAGCCTCCGGGGGGGACTAGCCAAAAACATTCAGTACTTC.